This T cell receptor beta chain was observed in a study of shared clonotypes between healthy human individuals. Study-wide context: Researchers assigned three CD4 naive, three CD4 memory, two CD8 naive and one CD8 memory plate to each donor. Study findings and constraints: What naive subsets generally showed was a larger estimated richness than memory subsets showed.

In germline, CDR1 is MNHNY, CDR2 SVGAGI (reference sequence). V was shortened by 2 bases and J by 5 bases, with 7 bases between the two germline ends. The CDR3 covers 12 residues. TCRdb's table, derived via immunoSEQ multiplex PCR, lists solely in-frame clones and lacks some. The table has fewer than 400,000 clones, 74% seen once; the top ten hold 10%. The donor population consisted of healthy HIV-negative adults with no recent acute infections or vaccinations. In the CD4+ fraction, cells were divided into CD45RA+ naive and CD45RA-negative memory subsets. A word on this clone: Its antigen is unidentified.

This TCR derives from a man between 25 and 39 years old in good health. The sequenced sample was memory CD4+ T cells sorted from blood. Subset here: CD45RA-negative fraction. The chain recombines TRBV6-6 with TRBJ2-7; D is ambiguous. Here the CDR3 reads CASSYAFDEQYF. As DNA, the CDR3 is TGTGCCAGCAGTTACGCTTTCGACGAGCAGTACTTC.